This T cell receptor beta chain was recorded in a study of T cells in localized non-small cell lung cancer. Study-level results: T cell clonality was highest in uninvolved adjacent lung, above tumor. Without multi-region sequencing, intratumor heterogeneity could not be excluded. In adjacent lung, a median roughly 53 of the top 100 tumor clones were found.

This table comes from immunoSEQ multiplex PCR, and its TCRdb copy is limited to in-frame clones, with some not included. This table has tens of thousands of clones, roughly 92% appearing once. Turning to this clone: Its antigen is unknown.

CDR1 and CDR2 from the germline V gene are SEHNR and FQNEAQ (reference sequence). The V and J ends lost 5 bases and 0 bases respectively, with 5 bases between them. The CDR3 contains 12 residues. This clonotype originated in a female donor older than 55 with stage I lung adenocarcinoma. The chain is built from TRBV7-9 and TRBJ2-7; D not resolved. This material consisted of peripheral blood, taken before any cancer treatment. The CDR3 sequence: CASSGSSYEQYF. DNA for the CDR3: TGTGCCAGCAGCGGTTCCTCCTACGAGCAGTACTTC.